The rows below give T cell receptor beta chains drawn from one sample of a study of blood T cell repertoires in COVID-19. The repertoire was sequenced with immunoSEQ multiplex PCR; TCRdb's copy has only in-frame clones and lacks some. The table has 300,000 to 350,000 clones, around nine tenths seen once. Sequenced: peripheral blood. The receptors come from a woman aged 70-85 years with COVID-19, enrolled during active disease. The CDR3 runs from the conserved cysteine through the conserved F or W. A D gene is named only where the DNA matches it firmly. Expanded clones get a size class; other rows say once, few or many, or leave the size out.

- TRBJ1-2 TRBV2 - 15 CASSGGPLRNYGYTF TGTGCCAGCAGTGGAGGGCCTCTCCGGAACTATGGCTACACCTTC
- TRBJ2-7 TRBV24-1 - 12 CATETDSYEQYF TGTGCCACCGAGACAGACTCCTACGAGCAGTACTTC
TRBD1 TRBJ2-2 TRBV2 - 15 CASSWTGGNTGELFF TGTGCCAGCAGTTGGACAGGAGGGAACACCGGGGAGCTGTTTTTT
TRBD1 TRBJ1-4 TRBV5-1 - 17 CASSFRGQAFGGEKLFF TGCGCCAGCAGCTTCCGGGGACAGGCCTTCGGAGGGGAAAAACTGTTTTTT
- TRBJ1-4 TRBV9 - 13 CASGEGRDGKLFF TGTGCCAGCGGGGAGGGCAGGGATGGAAAACTGTTTTTT
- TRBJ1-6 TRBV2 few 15 CASSEGGRFNSPLHF TGTGCCAGCAGTGAAGGTGGCAGGTTTAATTCACCCCTCCACTTT
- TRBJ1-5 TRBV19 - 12 CASSIINQPQHF TGTGCCAGTAGTATCATCAATCAGCCCCAGCATTTT
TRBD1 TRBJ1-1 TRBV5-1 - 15 CASSSNGDRNTEAFF TGCGCCAGCAGCTCCAATGGGGACAGGAACACTGAAGCTTTCTTT
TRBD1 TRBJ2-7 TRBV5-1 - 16 CASSSDRGRSSYEQYF TGCGCCAGCAGCTCTGACAGGGGGCGTAGCTCCTACGAGCAGTACTTC
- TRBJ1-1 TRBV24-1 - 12 CATRMVVQQAFF TGTGCCACCAGGATGGTGGTACAGCAAGCTTTCTTT
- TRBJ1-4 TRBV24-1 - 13 CATSDSVVSKLFF TGTGCCACCAGTGATTCCGTAGTCTCGAAACTGTTTTTT
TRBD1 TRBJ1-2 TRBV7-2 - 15 CASSLTGGGIYGYTF TGTGCCAGCAGCTTAACAGGGGGCGGGATCTATGGCTACACCTTC
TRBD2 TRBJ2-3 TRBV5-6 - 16 CASSSGLAGGPYTQYF TGTGCCAGCAGCTCGGGACTAGCGGGGGGGCCGTATACGCAGTATTTT
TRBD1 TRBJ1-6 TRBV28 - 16 CASRTFTGTGGSPLHF TGTGCCAGCAGGACTTTTACCGGGACAGGAGGGTCACCCCTCCACTTT
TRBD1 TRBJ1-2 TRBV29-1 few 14 CSVEGQGANYGYTF TGCAGCGTTGAAGGACAGGGGGCTAACTATGGCTACACCTTC
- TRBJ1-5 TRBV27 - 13 CASSLRLGQPQHF TGTGCCAGCAGTTTACGTCTCGGGCAGCCCCAGCATTTT
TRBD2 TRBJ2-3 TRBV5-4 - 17 CASSRRLAGASTDTQYF TGTGCCAGCAGCCGGAGGTTAGCGGGGGCCAGCACAGATACGCAGTATTTT
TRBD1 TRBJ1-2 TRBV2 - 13 CASSDLQGYGYTF TGTGCCAGCAGTGACCTACAGGGGTATGGCTACACCTTC
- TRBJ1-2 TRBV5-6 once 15 CASSSATDNHLWYTF TGTGCCAGCAGCTCGGCGACAGACAACCATTTGTGGTACACCTTC
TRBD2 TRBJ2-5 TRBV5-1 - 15 CASSLVLAGDETQYF TGCGCCAGCAGCTTGGTACTAGCGGGGGATGAGACCCAGTACTTC
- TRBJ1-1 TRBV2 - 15 CASSPRQTLNTEAFF TGTGCCAGCAGTCCCCGACAGACTTTGAACACTGAAGCTTTCTTT
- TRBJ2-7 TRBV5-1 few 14 CASSFGGQTYEQYF TGCGCCAGCAGCTTCGGGGGACAGACATACGAGCAGTACTTC
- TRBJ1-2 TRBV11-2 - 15 CASSLGATGQNRWPF TGTGCCAGCAGCTTAGGGGCGACAGGCCAAAATAGGTGGCCCTTC
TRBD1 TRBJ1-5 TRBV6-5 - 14 CASRITGGGEPQHF TGTGCCAGCAGGATTACAGGGGGCGGTGAGCCCCAGCATTTT
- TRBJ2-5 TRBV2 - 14 CASSEGGTGETQYF TGTGCCAGCAGTGAAGGGGGAACAGGGGAGACCCAGTACTTC
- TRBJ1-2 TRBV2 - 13 CASSSQGNYGYTF TGTGCCAGCAGTTCACAGGGTAACTATGGCTACACCTTC
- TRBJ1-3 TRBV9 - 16 CASSDTGVSSGNTIYF TGTGCCAGCAGCGATACAGGCGTTAGCTCTGGAAACACCATATATTTT